One sample yielded the 12 T cell receptor beta chains listed below, sequenced in a study of T-cell memory formation after mild COVID-19. TCRdb processed the 5' RACE reads anew with MiXCR; each CDR3 protein has one entry. The sample shows 200,000 to 250,000 distinct CDR3 sequences, over 7.5% of them seen only once. The source material was PBMCs or a T cell subset sorted from them (not recorded which). These receptor sequences come from a young man who had mild COVID-19 (a few samples of this study predate the infection). Cell type and time point are not known.

This clonotype was found a few times. This chain joins TRBV19 and TRBJ2-1; 8 bases are a match to TRBD2. The CDR3 has 13 amino acids. The J segment lost 6 bases and the V segment lost 8 bases, leaving 6 bases of the junction unmatched. Germline CDR1 is LNHDA and CDR2 is SQIVND (reference sequence). CDR3 amino acids: CASRRGGRNEQFF. CDR3 DNA sequence: TGTGCCAGTCGCCGGGGGGGCCGCAATGAGCAGTTCTTC.

There are a few counts of this clonotype. This sequence joins TRBV12-3 or TRBV12-4 and TRBJ2-5; D is unclear. The CDR3 length is 16 residues. The V gene lost 0 bases and the J gene lost 2 bases, with 13 bases spanning the gap. For the CDR3, the DNA is TGTGCCAGCAGTTTAGCGCTCCCTGGGATACAAGAGACCCAGTACTTC. It specifies CASSLALPGIQETQYF.

This chain joins TRBV4-3 and TRBJ2-7; 7 bases align to TRBD2. With 0 bases clipped from V and 7 bases from J, the junction kept 9 bases outside the gene matches. This CDR3 has 15 amino acids. The germline V gene has CDR1 LGHNA and CDR2 YSLEER. This CDR3 reads CASSQEGRGKDEQYF. CDR3 DNA: TGCGCCAGCAGCCAAGAAGGGCGGGGGAAGGATGAGCAGTACTTC.

This clonotype was observed a few times. The rearrangement uses TRBV5-1 and TRBJ1-4; 8 nucleotides match TRBD1. Germline V lookup: CDR1 SGHRS, CDR2 YFSETQ. The CDR3 extends over 15 amino acids. The V gene end was trimmed by 3 bases and the J gene end by 8 bases; junction bases not matched to a gene: 9. In DNA, the CDR3 is TGCGCCAGCAGCTCGCAGGGGGCTCGACTAGAAAAACTGTTTTTT. Translating it yields CASSSQGARLEKLFF.

This clonotype has only a few counts. The V call is TRBV5-5, the J call TRBJ2-2; D gene ambiguous. The V end was cut by 0 bases, the J end by 7 bases, with 4 bases between. This CDR3 has 12 amino acids. Germline V gene lookup returns CDR1 SGHKS and CDR2 YYEKEE (reference sequence). For the CDR3, the DNA is TGTGCCAGCAGCTTGGCGATCGGGGAGCTGTTTTTT. It specifies CASSLAIGELFF. The full variable domain, with the rest looked up from reference TRBV5-5 and TRBJ2-2, is DAGVTQSPTHLIKTRGQQVTLRCSPISGHKSVSWYQQVLGQGPQFIFQYYEKEERGRGNFPDRFSARQFPNYSSELNVNALLLGDSALYLCASSLAIGELFFGEGSRLTVL.

This clonotype turned up a few times. This CDR3 is CASSQYRGRAEYEQYF. For the CDR3, the DNA is TGTGCCAGCAGCCAATACCGAGGCAGGGCTGAGTACGAGCAGTACTTC. This sequence joins TRBV11-2 and TRBJ2-7, with a tentative D call TRBD1 (5 bases). Germline V gene data show CDR1 as SGHAT and CDR2 as FQNNGV. The length of the CDR3 is 16 residues. Trimming removed 5 bases at V and 4 bases at J, with 21 bases between.

This clonotype was counted a few times. The rearrangement joins TRBV10-3 to TRBJ2-1; no firm D call. This CDR3 is 13 amino acids long. The germline V gene has CDR1 ENHRY and CDR2 SYGVKD. V dropped 6 bases and J dropped 7 bases, with 13 bases sitting between them. The CDR3 reads CAIRITDGNEQFF. For the CDR3, the DNA is TGTGCCATCAGAATAACGGACGGTAATGAGCAGTTCTTC.

This chain uses TRBV10-3 with TRBJ1-2; TRBD1 matches 12 bases. The V segment lost 3 bases and the J segment 6 bases; nucleotides outside the gene matches: 2. Germline V gene lookup returns CDR1 ENHRY and CDR2 SYGVKD. The CDR3 is 14 amino acids. The CDR3 sequence: CAISDGTGGDGYTF. DNA of the CDR3: TGTGCCATCAGTGATGGGACAGGGGGCGATGGCTACACCTTC.

The CDR3 sequence: CASSNGWGNQPQHF. DNA for the CDR3: TGTGCCAGCAGTAATGGGTGGGGCAATCAGCCCCAGCATTTT. The rearrangement uses TRBV28 and TRBJ1-5; D not resolved. V gave up 5 bases and J gave up 2 bases, with 10 bases separating them. This CDR3 region has 14 residues. The V gene's germline CDR1 is MDHEN and CDR2 SYDVKM.

This clonotype appeared a few times. This chain joins TRBV7-2 and TRBJ1-2, with 8 bases aligning to TRBD1. The CDR3 sequence is 14 residues long. The V gene's germline CDR1 is SGHTA and CDR2 FQGNSA. The junction had 6 bases not matched to a gene; V was cut back by 5 bases and J by 4 bases. CDR3 bases: TGTGCCAGCAGCCGGACAGGGACCGGCTATGGCTACACCTTC. Translation gives CASSRTGTGYGYTF.

This clonotype came up a few times. The chain uses TRBV7-2 and TRBJ1-2; no reliable D call. CDR3 length equals 18 residues. Trimming left V 1 base short and J 0 bases short, with 18 bases between. Germline V gene lookup returns CDR1 SGHTA and CDR2 FQGNSA. The CDR3 DNA follows: TGTGCCAGCAGCTTAGGGGGTCGGGGTCGTAGGCCTAACTATGGCTACACCTTC. Translating it yields CASSLGGRGRRPNYGYTF. Filled out from reference TRBV7-2 and TRBJ1-2, the complete variable domain reads GAGVSQSPSNKVTEKGKDVELRCDPISGHTALYWYRQSLGQGLEFLIYFQGNSAPDKSGLPSDRFSAERTGGSVSTLTIQRTQQEDSAVYLCASSLGGRGRRPNYGYTFGSGTRLTVV.

The V gene is TRBV4-3, the J gene TRBJ2-1; TRBD1 agrees at 8 bases. Trimming at V came to 0 bases and at J to 10 bases, leaving 5 bases not matched to a gene. The germline V gene has CDR1 LGHNA and CDR2 YSLEER. The CDR3 covers 14 residues. CDR3 in DNA: TGCGCCAGCAGCCAAGATCACACAGGGGGGGAGCAGTTCTTC. It is translated as CASSQDHTGGEQFF.